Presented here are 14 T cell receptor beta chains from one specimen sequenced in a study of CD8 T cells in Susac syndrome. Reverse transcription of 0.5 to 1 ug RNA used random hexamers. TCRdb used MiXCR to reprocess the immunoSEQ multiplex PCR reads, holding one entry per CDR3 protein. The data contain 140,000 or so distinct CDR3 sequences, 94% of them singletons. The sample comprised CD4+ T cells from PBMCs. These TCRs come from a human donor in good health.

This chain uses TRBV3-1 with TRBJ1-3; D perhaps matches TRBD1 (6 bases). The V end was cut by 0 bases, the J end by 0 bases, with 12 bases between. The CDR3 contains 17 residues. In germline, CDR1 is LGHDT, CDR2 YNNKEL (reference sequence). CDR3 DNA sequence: TGTGCCAGCAGCCAAGATCGACAGGCGACCTCTGGAAACACCATATATTTT. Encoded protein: CASSQDRQATSGNTIYF. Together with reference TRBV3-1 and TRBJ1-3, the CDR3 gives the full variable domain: DTAVSQTPKYLVTQMGNDKSIKCEQNLGHDTMYWYKQDSKKFLKIMFSYNNKELIINETVPNRFSPKSPDKAHLNLHINSLELGDSAVYFCASSQDRQATSGNTIYFGEGSWLTVV.

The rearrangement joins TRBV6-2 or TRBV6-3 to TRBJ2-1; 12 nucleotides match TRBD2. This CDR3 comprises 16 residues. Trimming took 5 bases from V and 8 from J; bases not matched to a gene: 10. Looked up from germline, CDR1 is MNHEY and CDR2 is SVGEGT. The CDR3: CASSRSTSGSFYEQFF. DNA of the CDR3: TGTGCCAGCAGTCGCTCGACTAGCGGGAGTTTTTATGAGCAGTTCTTC.

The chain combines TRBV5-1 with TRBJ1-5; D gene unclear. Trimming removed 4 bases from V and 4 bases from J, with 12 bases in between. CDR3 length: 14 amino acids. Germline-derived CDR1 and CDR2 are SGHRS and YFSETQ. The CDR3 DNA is TGCGCCAGCAGCATAGGACCGGGGAATCAGCCCCAGCATTTT. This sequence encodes CASSIGPGNQPQHF. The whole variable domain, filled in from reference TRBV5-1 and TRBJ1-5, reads KAGVTQTPRYLIKTRGQQVTLSCSPISGHRSVSWYQQTPGQGLQFLFEYFSETQRNKGNFPGRFSGRQFSNSRSEMNVSTLELGDSALYLCASSIGPGNQPQHFGDGTRLSIL.

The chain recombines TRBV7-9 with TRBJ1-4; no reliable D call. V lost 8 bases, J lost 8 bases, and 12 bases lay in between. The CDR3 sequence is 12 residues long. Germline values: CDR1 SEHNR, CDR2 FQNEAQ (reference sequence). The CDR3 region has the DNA TGTGCCAGCCGTAATCCCAGGGAAAAACTGTTTTTT. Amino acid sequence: CASRNPREKLFF.

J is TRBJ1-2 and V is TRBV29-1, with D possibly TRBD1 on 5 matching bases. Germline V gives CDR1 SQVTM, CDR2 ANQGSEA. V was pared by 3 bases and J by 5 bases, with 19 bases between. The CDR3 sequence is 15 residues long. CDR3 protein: CSVDRGRQNNYGYTF. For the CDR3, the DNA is TGCAGCGTTGATCGGGGACGACAGAACAATTATGGCTACACCTTC. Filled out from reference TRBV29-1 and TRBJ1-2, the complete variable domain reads SAVISQKPSRDICQRGTSLTIQCQVDSQVTMMFWYRQQPGQSLTLIATANQGSEATYESGFVIDKFPISRPNLTFSTLTVSNMSPEDSSIYLCSVDRGRQNNYGYTFGSGTRLTVV.

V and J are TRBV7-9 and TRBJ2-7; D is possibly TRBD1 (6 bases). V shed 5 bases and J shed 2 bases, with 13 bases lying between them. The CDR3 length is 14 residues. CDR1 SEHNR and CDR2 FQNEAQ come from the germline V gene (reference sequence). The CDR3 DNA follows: TGTGCCAGCAGCATACAGGGAGTAGCCTACGAGCAGTACTTC. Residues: CASSIQGVAYEQYF.

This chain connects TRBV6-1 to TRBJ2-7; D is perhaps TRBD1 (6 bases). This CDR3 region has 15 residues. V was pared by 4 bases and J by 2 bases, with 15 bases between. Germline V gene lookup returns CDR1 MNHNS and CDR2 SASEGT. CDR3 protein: CASSGRQDSTYEQYF. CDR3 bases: TGTGCCAGCAGTGGACGTCAGGACAGCACCTACGAGCAGTACTTC.

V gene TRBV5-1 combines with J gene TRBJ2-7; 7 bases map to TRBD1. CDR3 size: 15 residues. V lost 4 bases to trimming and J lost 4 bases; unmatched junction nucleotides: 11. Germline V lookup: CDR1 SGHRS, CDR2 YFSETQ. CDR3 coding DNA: TGCGCCAGCAGCGTCGGGACAGTAGGCGTTTACGAGCAGTACTTC. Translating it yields CASSVGTVGVYEQYF.

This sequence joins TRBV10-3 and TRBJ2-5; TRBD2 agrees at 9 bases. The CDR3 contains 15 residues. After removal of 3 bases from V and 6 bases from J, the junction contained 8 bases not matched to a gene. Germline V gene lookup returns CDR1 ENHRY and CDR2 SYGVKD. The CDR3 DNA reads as TGTGCCATCAGTGAACGGACCGGACTAGCGCAGACCCAGTACTTC. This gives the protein CAISERTGLAQTQYF.

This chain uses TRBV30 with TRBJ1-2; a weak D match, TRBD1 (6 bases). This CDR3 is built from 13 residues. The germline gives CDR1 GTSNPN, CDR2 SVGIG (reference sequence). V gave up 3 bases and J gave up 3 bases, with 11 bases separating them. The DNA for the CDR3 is TGTGCCTGGAGCCACAGGGTAGACTATGGCTACACCTTC. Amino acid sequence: CAWSHRVDYGYTF.

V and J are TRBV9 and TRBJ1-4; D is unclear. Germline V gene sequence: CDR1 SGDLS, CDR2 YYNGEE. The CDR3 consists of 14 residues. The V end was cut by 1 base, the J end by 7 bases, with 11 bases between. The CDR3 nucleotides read TGTGCCAGCAGCGTAACCTTTGTCGGTGAAAAACTGTTTTTT. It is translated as CASSVTFVGEKLFF.

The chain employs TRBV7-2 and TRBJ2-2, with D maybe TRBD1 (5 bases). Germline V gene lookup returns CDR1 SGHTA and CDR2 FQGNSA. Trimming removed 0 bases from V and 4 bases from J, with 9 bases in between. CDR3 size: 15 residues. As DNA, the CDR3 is TGTGCCAGCAGCTTAGCAGGGGCCAGCACCGGGGAGCTGTTTTTT. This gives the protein CASSLAGASTGELFF. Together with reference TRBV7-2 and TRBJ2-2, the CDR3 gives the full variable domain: GAGVSQSPSNKVTEKGKDVELRCDPISGHTALYWYRQSLGQGLEFLIYFQGNSAPDKSGLPSDRFSAERTGGSVSTLTIQRTQQEDSAVYLCASSLAGASTGELFFGEGSRLTVL.

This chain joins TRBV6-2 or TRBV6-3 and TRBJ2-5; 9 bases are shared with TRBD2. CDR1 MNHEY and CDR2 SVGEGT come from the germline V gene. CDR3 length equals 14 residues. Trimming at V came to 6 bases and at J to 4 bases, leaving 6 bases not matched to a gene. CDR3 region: CASRAGGPGETQYF. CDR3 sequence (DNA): TGTGCCAGCAGGGCGGGAGGGCCTGGAGAGACCCAGTACTTC.

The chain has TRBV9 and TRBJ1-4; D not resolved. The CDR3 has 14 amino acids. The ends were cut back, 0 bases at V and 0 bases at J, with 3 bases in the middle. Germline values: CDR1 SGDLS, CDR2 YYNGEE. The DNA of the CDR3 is TGTGCCAGCAGCGTAGGCGCAACTAATGAAAAACTGTTTTTT. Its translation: CASSVGATNEKLFF.